This T cell receptor beta chain came from a study of shared clonotypes between healthy human individuals. Points from the study as a whole: Even with large depth, rarefaction showed that sorted-subset sequencing was incomplete.

DNA at about 210 ng, around 30,000 T cell genomes, went into sorted-subset replicate PCRs. The protocol was immunoSEQ multiplex PCR, while the TCRdb copy is restricted to in-frame clones and leaves out a portion. The profile shows roughly 2.1 million clones, 85% to 95% of them singletons. Turning to this clone: Its antigen remains unidentified.

The naive CD8 fraction comprised CD45RO-negative cells positively selected for CCR7 and excluded terminally differentiated effector memory CD45RA+ cells. There were only Caucasian adults among the donors, and all lived in Nashville, Tennessee. This CDR3 has 18 residues. The V gene lost 4 bases and the J gene lost 4 bases, with 20 bases spanning the gap. Per germline, CDR1 SEHNR and CDR2 FQNEAQ (reference sequence). V usage is TRBV7-9 and J usage is TRBJ2-6; no clear D. Sequencing used naive CD8+ T cells from PBMCs. The TCR was taken from a man aged 18 to 30 in good health. Some clones in this sample may be carry-over from other donors' samples. The CDR3 nucleotides are TGTGCCAGCAGCTGGGCGGTTCCCGATAGAAAGGGGGCCAACGTCCTGACTTTC. Its translation is CASSWAVPDRKGANVLTF.